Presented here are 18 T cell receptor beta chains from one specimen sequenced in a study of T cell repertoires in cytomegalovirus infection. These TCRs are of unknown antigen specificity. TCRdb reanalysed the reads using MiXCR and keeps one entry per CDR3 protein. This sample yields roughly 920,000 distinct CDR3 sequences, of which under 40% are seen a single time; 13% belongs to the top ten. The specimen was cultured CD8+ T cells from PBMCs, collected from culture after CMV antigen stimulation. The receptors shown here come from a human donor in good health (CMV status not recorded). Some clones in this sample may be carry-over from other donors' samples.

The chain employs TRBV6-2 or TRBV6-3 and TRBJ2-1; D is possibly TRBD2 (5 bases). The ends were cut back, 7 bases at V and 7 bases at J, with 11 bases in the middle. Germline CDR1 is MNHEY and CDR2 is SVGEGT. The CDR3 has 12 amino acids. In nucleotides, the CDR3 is TGTGCCAGCAACATAGGCGGGAATGAGCAGTTCTTC. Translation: CASNIGGNEQFF.

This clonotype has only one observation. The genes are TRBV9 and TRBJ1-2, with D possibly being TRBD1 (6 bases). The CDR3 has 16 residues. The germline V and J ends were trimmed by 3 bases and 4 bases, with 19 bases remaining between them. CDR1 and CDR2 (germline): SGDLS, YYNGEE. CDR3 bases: TGTGCCAGCAGCGGACAAAGGGACACCATAGGCTATGGCTACACCTTC. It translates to CASSGQRDTIGYGYTF.

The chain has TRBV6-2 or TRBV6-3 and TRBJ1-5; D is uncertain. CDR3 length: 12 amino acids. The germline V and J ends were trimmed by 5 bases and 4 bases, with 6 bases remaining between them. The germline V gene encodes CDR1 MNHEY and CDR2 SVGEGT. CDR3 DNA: TGTGCCAGCAGTAAACGGAATCAGCCCCAGCATTTT. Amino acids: CASSKRNQPQHF.

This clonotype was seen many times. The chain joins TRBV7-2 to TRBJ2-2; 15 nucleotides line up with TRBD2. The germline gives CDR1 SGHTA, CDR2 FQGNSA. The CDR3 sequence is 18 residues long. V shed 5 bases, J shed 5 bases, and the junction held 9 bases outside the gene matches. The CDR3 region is CASSHRTSGGAVTGELFF. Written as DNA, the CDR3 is TGTGCCAGCAGCCACCGGACTAGCGGGGGGGCAGTAACCGGGGAGCTGTTTTTT. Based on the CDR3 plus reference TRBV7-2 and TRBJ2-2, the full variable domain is GAGVSQSPSNKVTEKGKDVELRCDPISGHTALYWYRQSLGQGLEFLIYFQGNSAPDKSGLPSDRFSAERTGGSVSTLTIQRTQQEDSAVYLCASSHRTSGGAVTGELFFGEGSRLTVL.

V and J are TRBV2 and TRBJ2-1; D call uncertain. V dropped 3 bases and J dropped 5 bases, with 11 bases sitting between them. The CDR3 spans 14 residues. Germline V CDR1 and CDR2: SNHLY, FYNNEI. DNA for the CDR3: TGTGCCAGCAGTGAGTCCCTCTGGAACAATGAGCAGTTCTTC. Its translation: CASSESLWNNEQFF.

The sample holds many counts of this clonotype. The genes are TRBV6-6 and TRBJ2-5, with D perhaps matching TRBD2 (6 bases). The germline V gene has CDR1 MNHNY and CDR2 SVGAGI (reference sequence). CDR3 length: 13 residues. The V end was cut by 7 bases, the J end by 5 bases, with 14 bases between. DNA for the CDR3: TGTGCCAGCACCTTAACTAGCTGGGAGACCCAGTACTTC. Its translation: CASTLTSWETQYF.

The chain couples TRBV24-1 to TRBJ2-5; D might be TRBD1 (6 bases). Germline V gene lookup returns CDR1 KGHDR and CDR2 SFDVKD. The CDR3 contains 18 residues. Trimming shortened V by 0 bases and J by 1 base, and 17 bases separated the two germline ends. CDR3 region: CATSDLLYNQGSQETQYF. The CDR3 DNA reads TGTGCCACCAGTGATTTGCTCTATAACCAGGGGTCCCAAGAGACCCAGTACTTC.

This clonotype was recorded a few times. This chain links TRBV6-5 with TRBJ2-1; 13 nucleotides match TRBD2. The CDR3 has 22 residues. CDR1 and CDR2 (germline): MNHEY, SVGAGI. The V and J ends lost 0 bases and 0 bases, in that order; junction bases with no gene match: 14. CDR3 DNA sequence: TGTGCCAGCAGTTACTCGGAGGTCCCCGGGACTAGCGGGGTAAGCTCCTACAATGAGCAGTTCTTC. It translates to CASSYSEVPGTSGVSSYNEQFF.

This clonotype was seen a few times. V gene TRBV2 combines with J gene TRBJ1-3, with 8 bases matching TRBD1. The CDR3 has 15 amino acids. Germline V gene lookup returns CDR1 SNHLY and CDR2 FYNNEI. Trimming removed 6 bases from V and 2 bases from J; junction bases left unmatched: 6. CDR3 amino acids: CASRPTGDPGNTIYF. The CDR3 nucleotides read TGTGCCAGCAGGCCGACAGGGGACCCTGGAAACACCATATATTTT.

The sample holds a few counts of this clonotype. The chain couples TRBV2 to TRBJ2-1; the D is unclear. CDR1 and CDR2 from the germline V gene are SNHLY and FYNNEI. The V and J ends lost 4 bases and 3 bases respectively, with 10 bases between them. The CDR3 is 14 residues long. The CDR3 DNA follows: TGTGCCAGCAGTGGGCCCCAATTCTACAATGAGCAGTTCTTC. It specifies CASSGPQFYNEQFF.

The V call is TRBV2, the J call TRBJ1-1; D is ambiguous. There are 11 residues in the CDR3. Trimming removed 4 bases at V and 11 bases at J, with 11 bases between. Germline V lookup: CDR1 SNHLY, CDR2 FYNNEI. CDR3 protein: CASSVRLDAFF. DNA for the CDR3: TGTGCCAGCAGTGTGAGGTTGGATGCTTTCTTT.

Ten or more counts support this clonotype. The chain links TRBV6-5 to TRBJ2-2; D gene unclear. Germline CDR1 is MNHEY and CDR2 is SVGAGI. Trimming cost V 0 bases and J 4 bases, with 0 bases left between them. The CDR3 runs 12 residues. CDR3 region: CASSYSTGELFF. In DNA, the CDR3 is TGTGCCAGCAGTTACTCCACCGGGGAGCTGTTTTTT.

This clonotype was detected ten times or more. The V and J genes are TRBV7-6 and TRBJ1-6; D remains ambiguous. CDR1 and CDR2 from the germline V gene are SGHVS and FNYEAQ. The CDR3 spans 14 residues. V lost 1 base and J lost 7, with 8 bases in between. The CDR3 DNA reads TGTGCCAGCAGCTTAGTGTTGGAGAATTCACCCCTCCACTTT. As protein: CASSLVLENSPLHF. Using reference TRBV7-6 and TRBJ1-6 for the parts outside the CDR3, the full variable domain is GAGVSQSPRYKVTKRGQDVALRCDPISGHVSLYWYRQALGQGPEFLTYFNYEAQQDKSGLPNDRFSAERPEGSISTLTIQRTEQRDSAMYRCASSLVLENSPLHFGNGTRLTVT.

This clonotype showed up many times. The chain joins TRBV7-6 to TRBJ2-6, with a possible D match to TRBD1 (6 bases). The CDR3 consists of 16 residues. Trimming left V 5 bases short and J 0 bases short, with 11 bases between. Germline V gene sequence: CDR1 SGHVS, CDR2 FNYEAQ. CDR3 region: CASSTRQVSGANVLTF. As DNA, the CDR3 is TGTGCCAGCAGCACGCGACAGGTCTCTGGGGCCAACGTCCTGACTTTC.

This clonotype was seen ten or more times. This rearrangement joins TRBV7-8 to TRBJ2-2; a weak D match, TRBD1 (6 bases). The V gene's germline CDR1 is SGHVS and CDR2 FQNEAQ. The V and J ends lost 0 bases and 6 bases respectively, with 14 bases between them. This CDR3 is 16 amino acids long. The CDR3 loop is CASSLAGQVNPGELFF. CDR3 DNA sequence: TGTGCCAGCAGCTTAGCGGGACAAGTCAACCCCGGGGAGCTGTTTTTT.

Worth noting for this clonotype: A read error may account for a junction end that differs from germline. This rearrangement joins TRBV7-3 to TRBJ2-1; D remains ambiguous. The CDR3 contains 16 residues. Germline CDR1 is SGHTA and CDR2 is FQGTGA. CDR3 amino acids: CVSSLAAMSSYNEQFF. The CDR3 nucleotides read TGTGTCAGCAGCTTAGCAGCGATGAGCTCCTACAATGAGCAGTTCTTC. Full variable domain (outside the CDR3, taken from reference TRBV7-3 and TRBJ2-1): GAGVSQTPSNKVTEKGKYVELRCDPISGHTALYWYRQSLGQGPEFLIYFQGTGAADDSGLPNDRFFAVRPEGSVSTLKIQRTERGDSAVYLCVSSLAAMSSYNEQFFGPGTRLTVL.

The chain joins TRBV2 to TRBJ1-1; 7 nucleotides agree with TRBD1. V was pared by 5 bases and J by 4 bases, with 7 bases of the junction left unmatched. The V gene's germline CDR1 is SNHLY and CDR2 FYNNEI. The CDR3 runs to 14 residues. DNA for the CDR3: TGTGCCAGCAGTAACGAAGGGGGCCGCACTGAAGCTTTCTTT. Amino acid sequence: CASSNEGGRTEAFF.

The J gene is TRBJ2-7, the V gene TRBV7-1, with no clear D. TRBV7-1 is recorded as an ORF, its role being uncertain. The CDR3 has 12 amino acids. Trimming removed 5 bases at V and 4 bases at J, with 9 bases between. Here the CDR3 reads CASSPNVYEQYV. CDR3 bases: TGTGCCAGCAGCCCAAATGTTTACGAGCAGTACGTC.